A selection of T cell receptor beta chains follows, all from one sample in a study of beta chain features in type 1 diabetes. TCRdb keeps only in-frame clones here, not all; method: immunoSEQ multiplex PCR. Seen here are hundreds of thousands of clones, 55% to 70% observed once, and the top ten hold about 0.05%. Sample: naive CD4+ T cells from blood. The receptors originated from a man aged 30 to 39 in good health. Each CDR3 is given with its conserved first and last residue. A D gene is named only where the DNA matches it firmly. Some rows have no size entry. The others give once, few or many, or a class for an expanded clone.

D	J	size	V	DNA	CDR3
.	TRBJ2-3	.	TRBV29-1	TGCAGCCCTGTGGTGTTAGATACGCAGTATTTT	CSPVVLDTQYF
.	TRBJ1-1	.	TRBV30	TGTGCCTGGAGTGTACGGGGGAGCGTAAACACTGAAGCTTTCTTT	CAWSVRGSVNTEAFF
TRBD1	TRBJ2-7	.	TRBV30	TGTGCCTGGGCTCCGGGACAGGGGAAGCAGTACTTC	CAWAPGQGKQYF
.	TRBJ1-1	.	TRBV30	TGTGCCTGGAGGGCGGGACGACAAGATGGTGAAGCTTTCTTT	CAWRAGRQDGEAFF
.	TRBJ2-3	.	TRBV4-3	TGCGCCAGCAGCCAAGGGTACCAGGACTATAAGTATTTT	CASSQGYQDYKYF
.	TRBJ2-7	few	TRBV29-1	TGCAGCATCCGAATAGACGTAACGTACGAGCAGTACTTC	CSIRIDVTYEQYF
.	TRBJ2-5	.	TRBV28	TGTGCCAGCAGTTTAGTCCCGGAGACCCAGTACTTC	CASSLVPETQYF
.	TRBJ2-7	.	TRBV11-2	TGTGCCAGCAGCCGAATTCTGGGGGCTGAAAGGTACGAGCAGTACTTC	CASSRILGAERYEQYF
.	TRBJ1-2	.	TRBV20-1	TGCAGTGCTGCAGGTGGAGATGGCTACACCTTC	CSAAGGDGYTF
.	TRBJ2-1	.	TRBV20-1	TGCAGTGCTAGACTAGCAAATGAGCAGTTCTTC	CSARLANEQFF
.	TRBJ2-1	few	TRBV29-1	TGCAGCCTTAAGTTCCGGGGGGCCAATGAGCAGTTCTTC	CSLKFRGANEQFF
.	TRBJ2-7	few	TRBV7-9	TGTGCCAGCAGCTCTATATGGGACGAGCAGTACTTC	CASSSIWDEQYF
.	TRBJ1-1	few	TRBV30	TGTGCCTGGAGTTCACGGAGGGGGTCGGCTTTCTTT	CAWSSRRGSAFF
TRBD2	TRBJ2-5	once	TRBV9	TGTGCCAGCAGCGTAGGGACTAGGCAAGAGACCCAGTACTTC	CASSVGTRQETQYF
TRBD1	TRBJ2-5	.	TRBV29-1	TGCAGCGTTAGGAAGGGGGCAGAGACCCAGTACTTC	CSVRKGAETQYF
.	TRBJ1-1	.	TRBV30	TGTGCCTGGAGCCAGGACAGAGGAGGACGTACTGAAGCTTTCTTT	CAWSQDRGGRTEAFF
TRBD2	TRBJ2-3	.	TRBV9	TGTGCCAGCAGCGGGAGCGGGAGGTGGGCAGATACGCAGTATTTT	CASSGSGRWADTQYF
.	TRBJ2-7	.	TRBV7-2	TGTGCCAGCAGCTTAGATCTACAGGTCCGCGAAGAGCAGTACTTC	CASSLDLQVREEQYF
.	TRBJ2-1	.	TRBV7-2	TGTGCCAGCAGCTTATTATACGGATCCTACAATGAGCAGTTCTTC	CASSLLYGSYNEQFF
.	TRBJ2-5	.	TRBV5-4	TGTGCCAGCAGCCCTGGATTCTCTCGCCAAGAGACCCAGTACTTC	CASSPGFSRQETQYF
.	TRBJ1-1	few	TRBV29-1	TGCAGCGTTGAGAAAGACAGGGAAGCTTTCTTT	CSVEKDREAFF
.	TRBJ2-1	few	TRBV9	TGTGCCAGCAGCACCCAGCGGGCTACCTACAATGAGCAGTTCTTC	CASSTQRATYNEQFF
TRBD2	TRBJ2-1	.	TRBV10-3	TGTGCCATCAGTGAATTAGCGGGAGAAGAGCAGTTCTTC	CAISELAGEEQFF
.	TRBJ1-2	.	TRBV10-3	TGTGCCATCAGTAAGTCGGGTACGGGACCCAACTATGGCTACACCTTC	CAISKSGTGPNYGYTF
TRBD2	TRBJ2-1	.	TRBV11-2	TGTGCCAGCAGCTTAGTTTCGGTTAGCGGGAGCGCATCCTACAATGAGCAGTTCTTC	CASSLVSVSGSASYNEQFF
TRBD1	TRBJ2-7	few	TRBV15	TGTGCCACCAGCAGGGACAGGGGATACGAGCAGTACTTC	CATSRDRGYEQYF
.	TRBJ2-5	.	TRBV15	TGTGCCACCAGCAGAGAAGAGACCCAGTACTTC	CATSREETQYF
.	TRBJ1-2	once	TRBV10-3	TGTGCCATCAGTGACATGGAGTATGGCTACACCTTC	CAISDMEYGYTF
TRBD1	TRBJ2-6	.	TRBV12-5	TGTGCTAGTGCACCCGCCCGGGACAGACCCTCTGGGGCCAACGTCCTGACTTTC	CASAPARDRPSGANVLTF
.	TRBJ2-1	once	TRBV25-1	TGTGCCAGCAGTGCCCCACTAGGGGGAGGACCATATGGCATTGAGCAGTTCTTC	CASSAPLGGGPYGIEQFF
.	TRBJ2-5	.	TRBV7-2	TGTGCCAGCAGCTTACTACCCGAGACCCAGTACTTC	CASSLLPETQYF
.	TRBJ2-1	.	TRBV2	TGTGCCAGCAGTGAAGTCAGCAATGAGCAGTTCTTC	CASSEVSNEQFF
TRBD2	TRBJ2-5	.	TRBV7-2	TGTGCCAGCAGCTTTTTGACTAGCGGAGAGACCCAGTACTTC	CASSFLTSGETQYF
.	TRBJ2-7	.	TRBV29-1	TGCAGCGGCACGGAAAACTACGAGCAGTACTTC	CSGTENYEQYF
.	TRBJ1-2	few	TRBV30	TGTGCCTGGGCCCCCTCGACGAGCTACACCTTC	CAWAPSTSYTF
TRBD1	TRBJ2-7	.	TRBV2	TGTGCCAGCCGTCCGGACAGGACCTACGAGCAGTACTTC	CASRPDRTYEQYF
TRBD2	TRBJ2-4	.	TRBV10-3	TGTGCCATCAGTGAGCGGACTAGCGGGGGGGCAGCCAAAAACATTCAGTACTTC	CAISERTSGGAAKNIQYF
.	TRBJ2-2	few	TRBV2	TGTGCCAGCAAGAGGGATGGAGACGAGCTGTTTTTT	CASKRDGDELFF
.	TRBJ2-1	.	TRBV27	TGTGCCAGCAACCCCTACGGTGAGCAGTTCTTC	CASNPYGEQFF
.	TRBJ2-5	.	TRBV2	TGTGCCAGCAGTGAAACGACTCCCCGGGAGACCCAGTACTTC	CASSETTPRETQYF
TRBD2	TRBJ2-7	.	TRBV30	TGTGCCTGGAGTGTACTAGCGGGACCCTACGAGCAGTACTTC	CAWSVLAGPYEQYF
TRBD2	TRBJ2-3	.	TRBV9	TGTGCCAGCAGCCGCGGGGGGGCACGCACAGATACGCAGTATTTT	CASSRGGARTDTQYF
.	TRBJ2-5	few	TRBV28	TGTGCCAGCCGCAGGGGGGTACAAGAGACCCAGTACTTC	CASRRGVQETQYF
.	TRBJ1-1	.	TRBV30	TGTGCCTGGAGTCCTGCCGGGAACACTGAAGCTTTCTTT	CAWSPAGNTEAFF
.	TRBJ2-3	few	TRBV5-6	TGTGCCAGCAGCGGCGACGGAGATACGCAGTATTTT	CASSGDGDTQYF
TRBD1	TRBJ2-6	.	TRBV25-1	TGTGCCAGCAGTGAAATTGGCAGGGGGCTAACTGGGGCCAACGTCCTGACTTTC	CASSEIGRGLTGANVLTF
.	TRBJ1-6	.	TRBV30	TGTGCCTGGATGAGAAAAGGGGGATGGAGGTCACCCCTCCACTTT	CAWMRKGGWRSPLHF
.	TRBJ2-1	.	TRBV5-1	TGCGCCAGCAGCTTAACCTCGGGACTTAGCAAGTCCAATGAGCAGTTCTTC	CASSLTSGLSKSNEQFF
.	TRBJ1-2	.	TRBV29-1	TGCAGCGTTGCCTTTAGTAGTAGGGGATCGGGAGGCTACACCTTC	CSVAFSSRGSGGYTF
.	TRBJ2-7	.	TRBV28	TGTGCCAGCAGTCCCCGGACTTACCGCGGCGAGCAGTACTTC	CASSPRTYRGEQYF
.	TRBJ2-7	.	TRBV7-9	TGTGCCAGCAGCTTACGAGGCTACGGGGAGTACTTC	CASSLRGYGEYF
.	TRBJ2-1	.	TRBV9	TGTGCCAGCAGCGTAAGACCCGCGGGCGGTCCTCTGGTTCTGGACAATGAGCAGTTCTTC	CASSVRPAGGPLVLDNEQFF
TRBD2	TRBJ2-1	.	TRBV5-4	TGTGCCAGCAGCTTGAAAGCACTAGCGGCCAATGAGCAGTTCTTC	CASSLKALAANEQFF